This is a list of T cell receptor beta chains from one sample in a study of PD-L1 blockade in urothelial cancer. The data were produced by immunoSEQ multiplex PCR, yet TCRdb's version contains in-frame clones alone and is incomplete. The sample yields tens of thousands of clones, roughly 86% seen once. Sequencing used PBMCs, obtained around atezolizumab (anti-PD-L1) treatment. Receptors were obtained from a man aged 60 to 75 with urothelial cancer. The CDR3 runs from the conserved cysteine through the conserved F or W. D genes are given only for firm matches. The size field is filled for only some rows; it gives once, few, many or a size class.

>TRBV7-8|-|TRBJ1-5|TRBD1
TGTGCCAGCAGCCCCTTAATAGGACAGGCGGGTCAGCCCCAGCATTTT
CASSPLIGQAGQPQHF
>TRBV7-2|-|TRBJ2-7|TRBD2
TGTGCCAGCAGCCGGCTAGCGGGGGGGCTCTACGAGCAGTACTTC
CASSRLAGGLYEQYF
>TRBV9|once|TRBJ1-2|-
TGTGCCAGCAGCGTAGAATCCGGGATGAACCCCGGTGGCTACACCTTC
CASSVESGMNPGGYTF
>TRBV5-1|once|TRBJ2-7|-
TGCGCCAGCAGCTTGGAGGGGTTTACCACCTACGAGCAGTACTTC
CASSLEGFTTYEQYF
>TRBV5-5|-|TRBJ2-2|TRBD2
TGTGCCAGCAGACCGGGACTAGCGGGTGCGAACACCGGGGAGCTGTTTTTT
CASRPGLAGANTGELFF
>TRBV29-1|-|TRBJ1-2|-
TGCAGCGGCCTGGCGGGGTTTGGCTACACCTTC
CSGLAGFGYTF
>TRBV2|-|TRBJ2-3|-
TGTGCCAGCAGTGAACAGGACACAGATACGCAGTATTTT
CASSEQDTDTQYF
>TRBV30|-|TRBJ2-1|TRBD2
TGTGCCTGGAGGCTCCGGGGGGGTGCCTACAATGAGCAGTTCTTC
CAWRLRGGAYNEQFF
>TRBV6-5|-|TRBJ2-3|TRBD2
TGTGCCAGCAGTTATCAGCGGGGGGGCCGCGATACGCAGTATTTT
CASSYQRGGRDTQYF
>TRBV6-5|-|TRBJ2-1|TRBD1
TGTGCCAGCAGATTGGGACAGACCTACAATGAGCAGTTCTTC
CASRLGQTYNEQFF
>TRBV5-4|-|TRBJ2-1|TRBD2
TGTGCCAGCAGGACTAGCGGGGGAAATTACAATGAGCAGTTCTTC
CASRTSGGNYNEQFF
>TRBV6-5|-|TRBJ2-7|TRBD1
TGTGCCAGCAGTTACTCGTACGGGACAGGGGGTTACGAGCAGTACTTC
CASSYSYGTGGYEQYF
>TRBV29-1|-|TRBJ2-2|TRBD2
TGCAGCGTTACAGGGGGCGGACTAGCGGGGGGCGCGAACACCGGGGAGCTGTTTTTT
CSVTGGGLAGGANTGELFF
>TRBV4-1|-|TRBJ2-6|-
TGCGCCAGCAGCCAATCATTGACACCTAATTCTGGGGCCAACGTCCTGACTTTC
CASSQSLTPNSGANVLTF
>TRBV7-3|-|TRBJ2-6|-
TGTGCCAGCAGCAGCGACAGCTCCTCTGGGGCCAACGTCCTGACTTTC
CASSSDSSSGANVLTF
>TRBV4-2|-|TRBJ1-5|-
TGTGCCAGCAGCTTGGACGGGGGGTATAGCAATCAGCCCCAGCATTTT
CASSLDGGYSNQPQHF
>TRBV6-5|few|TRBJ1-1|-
TGTGCCAGCAGTTATCGGGCTGAAGCTTTCTTT
CASSYRAEAFF
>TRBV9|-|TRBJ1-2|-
TGTGCCAGCAGCGTGGGATACGGAGACAGTAACTATGGCTACACCTTC
CASSVGYGDSNYGYTF
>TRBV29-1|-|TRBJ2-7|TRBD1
TGCAGCGTTGGGGAGACAGGGGGGCACGAGCAGTACTTC
CSVGETGGHEQYF
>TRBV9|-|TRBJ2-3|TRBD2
TGTGCCAGCAGCGTAGCCGCGGGGGGGTCCCGGACAGATACGCAGTATTTT
CASSVAAGGSRTDTQYF
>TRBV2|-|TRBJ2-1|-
TGTGCCAGCACCAGGACGTCGGTGGGGGCCCCCTACAATGAGCAGTTCTTC
CASTRTSVGAPYNEQFF
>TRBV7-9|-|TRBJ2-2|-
TGTGCCAGCAGACAACGTACTACAGGGAACACGGGCACCGGGGAGCTGTTTTTT
CASRQRTTGNTGTGELFF
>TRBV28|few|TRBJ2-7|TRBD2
TGTGCCAGCACTTCCAACCGGGGGGGTTGGGAGCAGTACTTC
CASTSNRGGWEQYF
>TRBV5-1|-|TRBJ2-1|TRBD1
TGCGCCAGCAGGGGAACAGGGGTCTACAATGAGCAGTTCTTC
CASRGTGVYNEQFF
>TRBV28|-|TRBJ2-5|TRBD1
TGTGCCAGCAGTTTACCGGGACAGATCCAAGAGACCCAGTACTTC
CASSLPGQIQETQYF